A single sample is the source of the 12 T cell receptor beta chains below, sequenced in a study of cytomegalovirus exposure and HLA in healthy donors. It was with 60 Vbeta and 13 Jbeta primers that the PCR ran. Sequenced by immunoSEQ multiplex PCR; TCRdb stores in-frame clones only, minus some. The table shows 150,000 to 200,000 clones, with over 65% occurring only once. Sequenced material: PBMCs. These receptor sequences come from a man aged 18 to 29 in good health and CMV-seropositive.

The CDR3 protein is CAISDGNEAFF. CDR3 bases: TGTGCCATCAGTGACGGGAATGAAGCTTTCTTT. The chain combines TRBV10-3 with TRBJ1-1; D remains ambiguous. The germline V gene encodes CDR1 ENHRY and CDR2 SYGVKD. The length of the CDR3 is 11 residues. V dropped 3 bases and J dropped 7 bases, with 6 bases sitting between them.

The J gene is TRBJ2-5, the V gene TRBV29-1, with TRBD1 matching 7 bases. The V segment lost 4 bases and the J segment 4 bases; nucleotides outside the gene matches: 6. In germline, CDR1 is SQVTM, CDR2 ANQGSEA. This CDR3 spans 13 amino acids. The CDR3 sequence: CSVVGQILETQYF. The CDR3 coding sequence is TGCAGCGTTGTGGGACAGATATTAGAGACCCAGTACTTC.

This chain uses TRBV11-1 with TRBJ2-7; a weak D match, TRBD2 (5 bases). Trimming pared 0 bases from V and 7 bases from J, leaving 13 bases between. Germline V gives CDR1 SGHAT, CDR2 FQDESV (reference sequence). The CDR3 runs to 14 residues. The CDR3 DNA reads TGTGCCAGCAGCTTAGCAGGGAGAGGTCAGGAGCAGTACGTC. Translation gives CASSLAGRGQEQYV.

V is TRBV5-7 and J is TRBJ2-1; 13 positions agree with TRBD2. TRBV5-7 is labeled an ORF, and its function is uncertain. CDR3 length: 15 amino acids. V lost 4 bases, J lost 9 bases, and 7 bases stayed unmatched. CDR3 loop: CASSPGLAGVGEQFF. The CDR3 DNA reads TGTGCCAGCAGCCCCGGACTAGCGGGAGTTGGTGAGCAGTTCTTC.

The chain joins TRBV7-2 to TRBJ1-5; the D is unclear. V was clipped by 3 bases and J by 7 bases, with 7 bases between them. Germline V gives CDR1 SGHTA, CDR2 FQGNSA. CDR3 size: 12 residues. CDR3 loop: CASSFFRQPQHF. The CDR3 DNA reads TGTGCCAGCAGCTTCTTTAGACAGCCCCAGCATTTT.

The chain joins TRBV2 to TRBJ1-4; tentatively, D is TRBD1 (5 bases). This CDR3 is 15 amino acids long. Germline assignment: CDR1 SNHLY and CDR2 FYNNEI. Deletions cut 4 bases from V and 1 base from J, with 10 bases between. The CDR3 is CASSVFRGTNEKLFF. CDR3 DNA sequence: TGTGCCAGCAGTGTTTTTAGGGGAACTAATGAAAAACTGTTTTTT.

This rearrangement joins TRBV27 to TRBJ2-7; D is perhaps TRBD2 (5 bases). This CDR3 is 14 amino acids long. Trimming pared 5 bases from V and 1 base from J, leaving 12 bases between. The V gene's germline CDR1 is MNHEY and CDR2 SMNVEV (reference sequence). CDR3 coding DNA: TGTGCCAGCAGTCCCCGGGGAAATTCCTACGAGCAGTACGTC. Its protein is CASSPRGNSYEQYV.

The chain joins TRBV19 to TRBJ1-1, with D perhaps matching TRBD1 (5 bases). Germline CDR1 LNHDA, CDR2 SQIVND (reference sequence). Trimming pared 5 bases from V and 0 bases from J, leaving 10 bases between. This CDR3 comprises 14 residues. CDR3 sequence: CASSGGVLNTEAFF. CDR3 DNA sequence: TGTGCCAGTAGTGGAGGGGTTTTGAACACTGAAGCTTTCTTT. The full variable domain, rest sourced from reference TRBV19 and TRBJ1-1, is DGGITQSPKYLFRKEGQNVTLSCEQNLNHDAMYWYRQDPGQGLRLIYYSQIVNDFQKGDIAEGYSVSREKKESFPLTVTSAQKNPTAFYLCASSGGVLNTEAFFGQGTRLTVV.

This clone was picked up a small number of times. The chain combines TRBV28 with TRBJ1-3, with 10 bases aligning to TRBD1. The CDR3 length is 15 residues. V lost 6 bases to trimming and J lost 2 bases; unmatched junction nucleotides: 4. The germline CDR1 and CDR2 sequences are MDHEN and SYDVKM. The CDR3 DNA follows: TGTGCCAGCAGCCCCGGACAGGGGGCTGGAAACACCATATATTTT. Translated, it gives CASSPGQGAGNTIYF.

A few counts support this clone. This chain links TRBV7-2 with TRBJ1-2; D perhaps matches TRBD1 (6 bases). The CDR3 covers 13 residues. Looked up from germline, CDR1 is SGHTA and CDR2 is FQGNSA. Trimming took 4 bases from V and 6 from J, leaving 12 bases between them. DNA for the CDR3: TGTGCCAGCAGCTCCAGGACAGAAAATGGCTACACCTTC. Translating it yields CASSSRTENGYTF.

The chain combines TRBV6-4 with TRBJ1-2, with D unresolved. The ends were cut back, 5 bases at V and 5 bases at J, with 12 bases in the middle. This CDR3 is 13 amino acids long. CDR1 MRHNA and CDR2 SNTAGT come from the germline V gene. The CDR3 DNA is TGTGCCAGCAGTCGTGACGGCGGGTATGGCTACACCTTC. Translating gives CASSRDGGYGYTF.

Here the CDR3 reads CASSEWGEDEQFF. As DNA, the CDR3 is TGTGCCAGCAGTGAATGGGGCGAAGATGAGCAGTTCTTC. The V and J genes are TRBV25-1 and TRBJ2-1; the D gene is possibly TRBD1 (5 bases). The CDR3 spans 13 residues. Deletions cut 1 base from V and 8 bases from J, with 9 bases between. Germline values: CDR1 MGHDK, CDR2 SYGVNS. The full variable domain, rest sourced from reference TRBV25-1 and TRBJ2-1, is EADIYQTPRYLVIGTGKKITLECSQTMGHDKMYWYQQDPGMELHLIHYSYGVNSTEKGDLSSESTVSRIRTEHFPLTLESARPSHTSQYLCASSEWGEDEQFFGPGTRLTVL.